This T cell receptor beta chain was profiled in a study of cytomegalovirus exposure and HLA in healthy donors. General study points: Later, an analysis found that common viral pathogens appeared to be linked with several of the most significant clusters.

It was with 60 Vbeta and 13 Jbeta primers that the PCR ran. TCRdb's table, derived via immunoSEQ multiplex PCR, lists solely in-frame clones and lacks some. The profile shows around 83,000 clones, 78% of them singletons. V dropped 5 bases and J dropped 4; count of bases not matched to a gene: 4. CDR3 length: 15 residues. CDR1 and CDR2 (germline): MNHEY, SMNVEV (reference sequence). Remarks on this clone: No antigen is known for it.

The chain employs TRBV27 and TRBJ2-2; 10 bases fit TRBD1. The sequenced sample consisted of PBMCs. The sequence derives from a male donor in good health and CMV-seropositive. The CDR3 protein is CASSPRTGGTGELFF. CDR3 coding DNA: TGTGCCAGCAGTCCCCGGACAGGGGGCACCGGGGAGCTGTTTTTT.